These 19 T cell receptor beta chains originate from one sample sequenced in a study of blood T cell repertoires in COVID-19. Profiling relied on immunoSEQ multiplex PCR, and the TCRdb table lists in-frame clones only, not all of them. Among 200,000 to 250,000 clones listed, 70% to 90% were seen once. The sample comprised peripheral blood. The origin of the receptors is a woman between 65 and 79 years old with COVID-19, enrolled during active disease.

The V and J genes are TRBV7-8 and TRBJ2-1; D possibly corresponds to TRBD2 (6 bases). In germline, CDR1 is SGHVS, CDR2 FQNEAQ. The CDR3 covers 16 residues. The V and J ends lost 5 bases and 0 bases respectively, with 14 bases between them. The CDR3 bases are TGTGCCAGCAGCGAACTAGCTGTGAGCTCCTACAATGAGCAGTTCTTC. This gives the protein CASSELAVSSYNEQFF. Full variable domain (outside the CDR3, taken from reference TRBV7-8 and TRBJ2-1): GAGVSQSPRYKVAKRGQDVALRCDPISGHVSLFWYQQALGQGPEFLTYFQNEAQLDKSGLPSDRFFAERPEGSVSTLKIQRTQQEDSAVYLCASSELAVSSYNEQFFGPGTRLTVL.

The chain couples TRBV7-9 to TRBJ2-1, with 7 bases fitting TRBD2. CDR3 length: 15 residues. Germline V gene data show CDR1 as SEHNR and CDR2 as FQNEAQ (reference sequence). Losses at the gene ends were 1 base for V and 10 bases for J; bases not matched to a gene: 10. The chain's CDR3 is CASSLGGGAGLEQFF. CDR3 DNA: TGTGCCAGCAGCTTAGGCGGGGGAGCGGGGCTAGAGCAGTTCTTC.

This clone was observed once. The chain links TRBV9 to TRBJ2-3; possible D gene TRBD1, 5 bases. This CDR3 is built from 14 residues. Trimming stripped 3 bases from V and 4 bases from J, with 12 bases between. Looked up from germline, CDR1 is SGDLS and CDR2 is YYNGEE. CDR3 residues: CASSAHRPADTQYF. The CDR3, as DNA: TGTGCCAGCAGCGCGCACAGGCCTGCAGATACGCAGTATTTT.

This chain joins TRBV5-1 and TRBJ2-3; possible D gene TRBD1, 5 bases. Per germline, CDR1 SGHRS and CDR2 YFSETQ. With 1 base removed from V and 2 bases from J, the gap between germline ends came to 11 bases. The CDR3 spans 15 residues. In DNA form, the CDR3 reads TGCGCCAGCAGCTTGTCGCAGGGTGACACAGATACGCAGTATTTT. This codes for CASSLSQGDTDTQYF.

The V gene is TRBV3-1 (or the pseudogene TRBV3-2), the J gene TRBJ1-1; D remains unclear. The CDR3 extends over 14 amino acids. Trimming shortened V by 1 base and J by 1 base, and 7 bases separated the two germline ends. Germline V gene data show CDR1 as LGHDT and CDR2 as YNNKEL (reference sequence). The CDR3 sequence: CASSQGPGNTEAFF. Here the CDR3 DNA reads TGTGCCAGCAGCCAAGGTCCGGGGAACACTGAAGCTTTCTTT.

This chain's CDR3 is CASSYPGDGYTF. For the CDR3, the DNA is TGTGCCAGCAGTTACCCAGGGGATGGCTACACCTTC. J is TRBJ1-2 and V is TRBV6-2 or TRBV6-3, with D perhaps TRBD1 (6 bases). The CDR3 length is 12 residues. V was trimmed by 2 bases and J by 6 bases, leaving 7 bases between them. Germline CDR1 reads MNHEY; CDR2 reads SVGEGT.

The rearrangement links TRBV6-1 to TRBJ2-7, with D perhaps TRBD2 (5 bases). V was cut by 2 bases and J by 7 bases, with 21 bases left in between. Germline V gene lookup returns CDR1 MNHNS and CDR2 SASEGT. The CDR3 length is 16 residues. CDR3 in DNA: TGTGCCAGCAGTGAACCGGGGAGCCGAGGTGGCTATGAGCAGTACTTC. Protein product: CASSEPGSRGGYEQYF.

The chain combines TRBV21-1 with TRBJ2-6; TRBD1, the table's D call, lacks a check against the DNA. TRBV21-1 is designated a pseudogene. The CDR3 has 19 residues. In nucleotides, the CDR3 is TGTGCCAGCAGCAGCCCCCGGTCCGACAGGGAAGTTGGGGCCAACGTCCTGACTTTC. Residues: CASSSPRSDREVGANVLTF.

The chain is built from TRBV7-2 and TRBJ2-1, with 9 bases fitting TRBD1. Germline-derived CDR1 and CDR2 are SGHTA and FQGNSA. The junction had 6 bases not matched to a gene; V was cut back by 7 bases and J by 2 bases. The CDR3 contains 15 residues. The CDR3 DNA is TGTGCCAGCACAGAGGACAGGGGTCCCTACAATGAGCAGTTCTTC. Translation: CASTEDRGPYNEQFF. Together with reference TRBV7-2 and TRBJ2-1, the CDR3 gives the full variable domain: GAGVSQSPSNKVTEKGKDVELRCDPISGHTALYWYRQSLGQGLEFLIYFQGNSAPDKSGLPSDRFSAERTGGSVSTLTIQRTQQEDSAVYLCASTEDRGPYNEQFFGPGTRLTVL.

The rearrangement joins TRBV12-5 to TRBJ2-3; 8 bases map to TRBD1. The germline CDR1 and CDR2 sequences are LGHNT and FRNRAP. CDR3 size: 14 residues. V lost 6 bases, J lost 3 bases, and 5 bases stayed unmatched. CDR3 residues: CASGTGVSTDTQYF. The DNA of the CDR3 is TGTGCTAGTGGGACAGGGGTTAGTACAGATACGCAGTATTTT.

The CDR3 region has the DNA TGCAGCGTCCCCAGTCCAGCGGGAGAGTATGACGGGGAGCTGTTTTTT. Its protein product is CSVPSPAGEYDGELFF. The chain couples TRBV29-1 to TRBJ2-2; 8 nucleotides align to TRBD2. V gave up 6 bases and J gave up 7 bases; unmatched junction bases: 16. CDR3 length equals 16 residues. Germline-derived CDR1 and CDR2 are SQVTM and ANQGSEA.

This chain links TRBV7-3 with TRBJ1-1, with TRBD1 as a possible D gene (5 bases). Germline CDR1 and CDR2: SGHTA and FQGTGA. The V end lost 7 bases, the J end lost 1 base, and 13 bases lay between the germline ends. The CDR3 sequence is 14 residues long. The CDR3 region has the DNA TGTGCCAGCAAATTGGGCGGGACGAACACTGAAGCTTTCTTT. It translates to CASKLGGTNTEAFF.

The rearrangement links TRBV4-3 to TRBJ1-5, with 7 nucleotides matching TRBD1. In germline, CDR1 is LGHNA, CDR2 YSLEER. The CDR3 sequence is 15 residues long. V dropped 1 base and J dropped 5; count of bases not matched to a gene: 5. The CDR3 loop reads CASSQGSGGHQPQHF. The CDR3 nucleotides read TGCGCCAGCAGCCAAGGCTCAGGGGGGCATCAGCCCCAGCATTTT.

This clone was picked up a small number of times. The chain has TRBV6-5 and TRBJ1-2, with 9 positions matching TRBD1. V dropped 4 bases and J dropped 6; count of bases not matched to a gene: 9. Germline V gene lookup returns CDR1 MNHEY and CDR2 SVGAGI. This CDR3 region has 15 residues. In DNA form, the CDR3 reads TGTGCCAGCAGTTCCCCGGGACAGGGTTCGGATGGCTACACCTTC. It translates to CASSSPGQGSDGYTF.

Written as DNA, the CDR3 is TGCAGCGTTGAAGTACGGGCAGGGGATCAAGAGACCCAGTACTTC. Encoded protein: CSVEVRAGDQETQYF. The rearrangement uses TRBV29-1 and TRBJ2-5, with TRBD1 as a possible D gene (6 bases). The ends were cut back, 1 base at V and 2 bases at J, with 14 bases in the middle. CDR1 SQVTM and CDR2 ANQGSEA come from the germline V gene. This CDR3 has 15 amino acids.

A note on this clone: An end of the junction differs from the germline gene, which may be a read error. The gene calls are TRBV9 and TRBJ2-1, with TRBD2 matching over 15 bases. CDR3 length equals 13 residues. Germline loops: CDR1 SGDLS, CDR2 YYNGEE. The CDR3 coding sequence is TGTGCCAGCAGCCCCCGGACTAGCGGGGGGGAAATCTTC. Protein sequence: CASSPRTSGGEIF.

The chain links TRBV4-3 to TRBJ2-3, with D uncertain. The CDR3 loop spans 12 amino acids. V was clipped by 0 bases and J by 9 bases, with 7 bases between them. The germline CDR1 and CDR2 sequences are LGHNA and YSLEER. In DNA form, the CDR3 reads TGCGCCAGCAGCCAAGATTACCGGACGCAGTATTTT. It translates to CASSQDYRTQYF.

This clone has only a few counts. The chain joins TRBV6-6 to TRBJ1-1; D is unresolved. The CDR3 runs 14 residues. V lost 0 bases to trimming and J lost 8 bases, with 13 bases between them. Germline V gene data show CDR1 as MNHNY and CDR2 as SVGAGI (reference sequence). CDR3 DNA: TGTGCCAGCAGTTACTCGACGGCCTCAGGAGAAGCTTTCTTT. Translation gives CASSYSTASGEAFF.

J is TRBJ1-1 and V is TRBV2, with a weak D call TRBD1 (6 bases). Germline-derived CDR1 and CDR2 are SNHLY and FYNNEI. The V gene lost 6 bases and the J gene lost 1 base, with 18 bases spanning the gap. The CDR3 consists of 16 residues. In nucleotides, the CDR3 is TGTGCCAGCAGAAGTTCGGGGGGGCAGGCGAACACTGAAGCTTTCTTT. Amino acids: CASRSSGGQANTEAFF.